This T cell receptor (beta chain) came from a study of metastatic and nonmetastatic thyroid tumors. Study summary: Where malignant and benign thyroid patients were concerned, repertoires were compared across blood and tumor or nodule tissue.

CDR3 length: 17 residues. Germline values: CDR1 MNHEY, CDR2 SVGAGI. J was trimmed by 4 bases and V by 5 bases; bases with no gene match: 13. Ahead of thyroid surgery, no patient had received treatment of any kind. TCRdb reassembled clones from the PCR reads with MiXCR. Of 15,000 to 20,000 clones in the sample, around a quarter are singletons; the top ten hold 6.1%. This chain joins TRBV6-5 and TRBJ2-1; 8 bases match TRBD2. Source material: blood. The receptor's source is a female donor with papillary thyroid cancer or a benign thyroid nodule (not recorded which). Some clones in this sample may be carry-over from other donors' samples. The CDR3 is CASSTSGGVWIYNEQFF. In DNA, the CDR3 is TGTGCCAGCAGTACCTCGGGGGGGGTGTGGATATACAATGAGCAGTTCTTC.